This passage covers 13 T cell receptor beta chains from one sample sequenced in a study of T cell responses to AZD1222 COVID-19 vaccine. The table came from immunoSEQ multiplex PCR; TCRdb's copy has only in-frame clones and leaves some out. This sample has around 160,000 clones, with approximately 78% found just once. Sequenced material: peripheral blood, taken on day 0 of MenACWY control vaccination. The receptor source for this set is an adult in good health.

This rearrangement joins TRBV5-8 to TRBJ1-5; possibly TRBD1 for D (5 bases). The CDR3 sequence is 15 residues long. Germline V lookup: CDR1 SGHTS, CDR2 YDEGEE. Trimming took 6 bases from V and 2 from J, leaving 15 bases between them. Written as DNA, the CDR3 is TGTGCCAGCACGCGCTGGGACGTTGGCAATCAGCCCCAGCATTTT. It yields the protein CASTRWDVGNQPQHF.

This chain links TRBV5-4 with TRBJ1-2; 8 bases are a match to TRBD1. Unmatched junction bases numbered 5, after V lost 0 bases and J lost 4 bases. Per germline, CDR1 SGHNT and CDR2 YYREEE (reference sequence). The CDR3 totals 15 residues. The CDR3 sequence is CASSLAGTGSYGYTF. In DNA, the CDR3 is TGTGCCAGCAGCTTGGCTGGGACAGGAAGCTATGGCTACACCTTC. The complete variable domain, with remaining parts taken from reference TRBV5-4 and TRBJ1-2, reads ETGVTQSPTHLIKTRGQQVTLRCSSQSGHNTVSWYQQALGQGPQFIFQYYREEENGRGNFPPRFSGLQFPNYSSELNVNALELDDSALYLCASSLAGTGSYGYTFGSGTRLTVV.

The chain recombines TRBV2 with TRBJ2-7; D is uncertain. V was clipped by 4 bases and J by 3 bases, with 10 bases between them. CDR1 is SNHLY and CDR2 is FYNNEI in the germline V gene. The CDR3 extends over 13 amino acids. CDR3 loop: CASSVYSNYEQYF. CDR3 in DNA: TGTGCCAGCAGTGTGTACAGTAACTACGAGCAGTACTTC.

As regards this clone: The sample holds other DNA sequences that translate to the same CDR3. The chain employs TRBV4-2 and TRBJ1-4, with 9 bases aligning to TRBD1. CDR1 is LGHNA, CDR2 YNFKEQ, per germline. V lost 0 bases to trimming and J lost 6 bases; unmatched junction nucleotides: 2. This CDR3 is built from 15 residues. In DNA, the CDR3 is TGTGCCAGCAGCCAAGATAGGACAGGGGATGAAAAACTGTTTTTT. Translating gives CASSQDRTGDEKLFF.

In nucleotides, the CDR3 is TGTGCCAGCATAAGCGGGGGGGCAGGAGGTACGCAGTATTTT. This sequence encodes CASISGGAGGTQYF. The J gene is TRBJ2-3, the V gene TRBV28, with 10 bases that match TRBD2. V dropped 7 bases and J dropped 8; count of bases not matched to a gene: 9. The CDR3 is 14 residues long. CDR1 is MDHEN, CDR2 SYDVKM, per germline.

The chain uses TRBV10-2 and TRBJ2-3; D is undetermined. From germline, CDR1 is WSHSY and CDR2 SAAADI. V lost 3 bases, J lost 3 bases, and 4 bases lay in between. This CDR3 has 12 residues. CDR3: CASSDRTDTQYF. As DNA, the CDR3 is TGCGCCAGCAGTGATCGGACAGATACGCAGTATTTT.

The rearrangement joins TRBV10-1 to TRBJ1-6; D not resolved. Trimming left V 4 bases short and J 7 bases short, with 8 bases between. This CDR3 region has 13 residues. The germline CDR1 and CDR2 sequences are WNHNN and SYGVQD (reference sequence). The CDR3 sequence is CASSATGNSPLHF. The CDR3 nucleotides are TGCGCCAGCAGTGCGACCGGGAATTCACCCCTCCACTTT.

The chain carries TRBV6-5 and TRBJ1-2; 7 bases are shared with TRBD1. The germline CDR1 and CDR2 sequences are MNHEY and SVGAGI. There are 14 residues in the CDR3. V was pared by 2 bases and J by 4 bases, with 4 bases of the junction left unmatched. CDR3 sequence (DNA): TGTGCCAGCAGTTACGCCCGGGACAGCTATGGCTACACCTTC. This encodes CASSYARDSYGYTF.

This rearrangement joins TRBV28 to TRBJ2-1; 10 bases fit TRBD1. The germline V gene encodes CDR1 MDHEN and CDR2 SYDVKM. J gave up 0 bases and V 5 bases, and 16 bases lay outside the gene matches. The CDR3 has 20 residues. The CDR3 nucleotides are TGTGCCAGCAGTCCAAGACAGGGGGCCTCGATACTTAGCTCCTACAATGAGCAGTTCTTC. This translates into CASSPRQGASILSSYNEQFF. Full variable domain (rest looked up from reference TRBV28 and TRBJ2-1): DVKVTQSSRYLVKRTGEKVFLECVQDMDHENMFWYRQDPGLGLRLIYFSYDVKMKEKGDIPEGYSVSREKKERFSLILESASTNQTSMYLCASSPRQGASILSSYNEQFFGPGTRLTVL.

Here the CDR3 reads CAWSVFGRTGNTIYF. In DNA, the CDR3 is TGTGCCTGGAGTGTATTCGGCAGAACTGGAAACACCATATATTTT. V is TRBV30 and J is TRBJ1-3; D unclear. This CDR3 comprises 15 residues. V shed 0 bases and J shed 2 bases, with 11 bases lying between them. Germline V gene data show CDR1 as GTSNPN and CDR2 as SVGIG (reference sequence). The entire variable domain, with the rest obtained from reference TRBV30 and TRBJ1-3, is as follows: SQTIHQWPATLVQPVGSPLSLECTVEGTSNPNLYWYRQAAGRGLQLLFYSVGIGQISSEVPQNLSASRPQDRQFILSSKKLLLSDSGFYLCAWSVFGRTGNTIYFGEGSWLTVV.

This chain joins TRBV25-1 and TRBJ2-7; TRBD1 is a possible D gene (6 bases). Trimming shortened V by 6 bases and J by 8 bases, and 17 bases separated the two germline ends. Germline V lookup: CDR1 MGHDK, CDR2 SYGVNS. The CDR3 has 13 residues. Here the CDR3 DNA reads TGTGCCAGCAGACCGACAGGCCATTTGCAGCAGTACTTC. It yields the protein CASRPTGHLQQYF.

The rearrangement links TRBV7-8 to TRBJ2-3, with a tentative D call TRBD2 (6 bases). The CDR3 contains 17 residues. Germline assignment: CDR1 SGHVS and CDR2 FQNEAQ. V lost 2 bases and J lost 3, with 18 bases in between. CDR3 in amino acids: CASSLFFGGVGTDTQYF. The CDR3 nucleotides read TGTGCCAGCAGCTTATTCTTCGGGGGAGTCGGGACAGATACGCAGTATTTT.

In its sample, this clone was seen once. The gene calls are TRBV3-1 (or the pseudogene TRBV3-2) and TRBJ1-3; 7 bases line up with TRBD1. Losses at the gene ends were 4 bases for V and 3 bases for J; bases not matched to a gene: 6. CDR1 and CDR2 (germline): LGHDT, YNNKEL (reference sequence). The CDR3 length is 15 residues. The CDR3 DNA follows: TGTGCCAGCAGCCCCACAACAGGGGTTGGAAACACCATATATTTT. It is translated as CASSPTTGVGNTIYF.